Included here is one T cell receptor (beta chain) sequence, with context. The record originates from a study of blood T cell repertoires in COVID-19. Study overall: Acute and convalescent COVID-19 samples came from the United States, Italy and Spain.

Only in-frame clones appear in the TCRdb table, and some are missing; sequencing was by immunoSEQ multiplex PCR. The sample shows around 270,000 clones, around 84% of them seen only once. The TCR comes from a man aged 55 to 70 with acute or convalescent COVID-19. Sequenced material: peripheral blood.

The CDR3 DNA reads TGTGCCAGCAGTTTACGCCGGGAAAACACCGGGGAGCTGTTTTTT. As protein: CASSLRRENTGELFF. This chain joins TRBV27 and TRBJ2-2; TRBD2 is a possible D gene (5 bases). The CDR3 extends over 15 amino acids. CDR1 is MNHEY and CDR2 is SMNVEV in the germline V gene (reference sequence). Trimming took off 2 bases at V and 2 bases at J, with 9 bases between the two ends.